This is a list of T cell receptor beta chains from one sample in a study of OX40 agonist ivuxolimab in advanced cancers. TCRdb keeps only in-frame clones here, not all; method: immunoSEQ multiplex PCR. The repertoire consists of around 80,000 clones, with 87% occurring once and the leading ten covering less than 0.7%. Sequencing was performed on CD4+ or CD8+ T cells sorted from blood, taken in a trial of the OX40 agonist ivuxolimab. The receptors here all came from an adult with an advanced solid tumor such as melanoma, head and neck, liver or kidney cancer. The CDR3 runs from the conserved cysteine through the conserved F or W. D genes are given only for firm matches. The listing skips clone size in some rows; elsewhere it reads once, few, many or a size class.

TGTGCCAGCAGTTACTCCCGACAGAGTGGAGCTTTCTTT	CASSYSRQSGAFF	-	TRBV6-5	-	TRBJ1-1
TGCGCCAGCAGTGAGTCCGGGACAGTTACTAACACTGAAGCTTTCTTT	CASSESGTVTNTEAFF	-	TRBV10-2	TRBD1	TRBJ1-1
TGTGCCAGTCAGGGGGCTTGGGAGGCTTTCTTT	CASQGAWEAFF	-	TRBV19	TRBD1	TRBJ1-1
TGTGCCAGCTCACCTATGACAGGGGATCAAGAGACCCAGTACTTC	CASSPMTGDQETQYF	-	TRBV18	TRBD1	TRBJ2-5
TGTGCCAGCAGTTACCTGACTAGCGGAGAGACCCAGTACTTC	CASSYLTSGETQYF	few	TRBV6-5	TRBD2	TRBJ2-5
TGTGCCAGCAGTTTGTGGGACAGAAACTACGAGCAGTACTTC	CASSLWDRNYEQYF	-	TRBV28	TRBD1	TRBJ2-7
TGTGCCAGCAGTCCCGGACGGTCTTTTGGAAACACCATATATTTT	CASSPGRSFGNTIYF	-	TRBV6-5	-	TRBJ1-3
TGTGCCATCAGCGGACTAGCGGGAGAGACCCAGTACTTC	CAISGLAGETQYF	-	TRBV10-3	TRBD2	TRBJ2-5
TGCGCCAGCAGCTTGGTAGGGGAGGGGTACGAGCAGTACTTC	CASSLVGEGYEQYF	few	TRBV5-1	TRBD2	TRBJ2-7
TGTGCTAGTGGTCTCGGGGCCAGGGGTATCAATCAGCCCCAGCATTTT	CASGLGARGINQPQHF	-	TRBV12-5	-	TRBJ1-5
TGTGCCACCAGTAGGGGAGAGTACCAAGAGACCCAGTACTTC	CATSRGEYQETQYF	-	TRBV15	-	TRBJ2-5
TGTGCCAGCAGCGACCGGGACAGGGGGCAGTTCTTC	CASSDRDRGQFF	-	TRBV9	TRBD1	TRBJ2-1
TGCGCCAGCAGCTTGGAGGGACGGATTTCCTACGAGCAGTACTTC	CASSLEGRISYEQYF	-	TRBV5-1	-	TRBJ2-7
TGTGCCAGCAGGATTTCGGCCGGGACAGCGAAAGCTTTCTTT	CASRISAGTAKAFF	-	TRBV2	TRBD1	TRBJ1-1
TGTGCCAGCAGCTTAGTCGCGGCAGAAGATCAGCCCCAGCATTTT	CASSLVAAEDQPQHF	-	TRBV7-2	-	TRBJ1-5
TGTGCCAGTAGTGCGGAACAACAGGCCCAGCATTTT	CASSAEQQAQHF	once	TRBV19	-	TRBJ1-5
TGTGCCAGCAGCCCGCGGACAGGCAACACCGGGGAGCTGTTTTTT	CASSPRTGNTGELFF	-	TRBV7-7	TRBD1	TRBJ2-2
TGTGCCAGTAGTCTCGGGGGGGAGACTGAAGCTTTCTTT	CASSLGGETEAFF	-	TRBV19	-	TRBJ1-1
TGTGCCACCCGCTCCGGGACAGGCTATGGCTACACCTTC	CATRSGTGYGYTF	once	TRBV28	TRBD1	TRBJ1-2
TGTGCCAGCAGCGTAGCTAGCGGTACCTACAATGAGCAGTTCTTC	CASSVASGTYNEQFF	-	TRBV9	TRBD2	TRBJ2-1
TGCGCCAGCAGCTTGAGACAGGGCGGTAATGGTGAAAAACTGTTTTTT	CASSLRQGGNGEKLFF	-	TRBV5-1	TRBD1	TRBJ1-4
TGTGCCAGCTCACCGGGAGGCGAAAAACTGTTTTTT	CASSPGGEKLFF	-	TRBV18	-	TRBJ1-4
TGTGCCAGCTCTCCGGTCGAAAGCGGGGAGCTGTTTTTT	CASSPVESGELFF	-	TRBV18	-	TRBJ2-2
TGTGCCAGCAGACACCCCGGTGGGGTGGGAAACACCATATATTTT	CASRHPGGVGNTIYF	-	TRBV6-5	-	TRBJ1-3
TGTGCCATCAGTGAGCGGGGGAATCAGCCCCAGCATTTT	CAISERGNQPQHF	-	TRBV10-3	-	TRBJ1-5
TGTGCCAGCTCACTGACAGGGAGGAACACTGAAGCTTTCTTT	CASSLTGRNTEAFF	-	TRBV18	TRBD1	TRBJ1-1
TGTGCCAGCACCCCGATTAGGAGGACTAGATTAAGCACAGATACGCAGTATTTT	CASTPIRRTRLSTDTQYF	-	TRBV7-8	TRBD2	TRBJ2-3
TGTGCCAGTAGCCGCGGGACAGTGGTCGGCACAGATACGCAGTATTTT	CASSRGTVVGTDTQYF	-	TRBV19	-	TRBJ2-3
TGTGCCAGCAGCTACACAAGCTCGACAGACACTGAAGCTTTCTTT	CASSYTSSTDTEAFF	-	TRBV7-2	-	TRBJ1-1
TGCGCCAGCAGCAGGGCCGGGACTTCGAGCCCCCAAGAGACCCAGTACTTC	CASSRAGTSSPQETQYF	-	TRBV5-1	-	TRBJ2-5
TGTGCCACCAGCAGAGAAAAAGACTCTTGGACACTCTCTGGAAACACCATATATTTT	CATSREKDSWTLSGNTIYF	-	TRBV15	-	TRBJ1-3
TGTGCCAGCAGCGGGACAGGGTGGAACACAGATACGCAGTATTTT	CASSGTGWNTDTQYF	-	TRBV9	TRBD1	TRBJ2-3
TGTGCCAGCAGCTTATCGTACCAAGAGACCCAGTACTTC	CASSLSYQETQYF	-	TRBV11-3	-	TRBJ2-5
TGTGCCTGGAGTGACAGGGCTCCCTATGGCTACACCTTC	CAWSDRAPYGYTF	-	TRBV30	-	TRBJ1-2
TGTGCCAGCAGCCGCACAGGATACAATGAGCAGTTCTTC	CASSRTGYNEQFF	-	TRBV7-2	-	TRBJ2-1
TGTGCCAGCAGCGCGGGCTCTGGGGCCAACGTCCTGACTTTC	CASSAGSGANVLTF	-	TRBV5-4	-	TRBJ2-6
TGTGCCAGCACGAGCAGTGATTCACCCCTCCACTTT	CASTSSDSPLHF	-	TRBV6-6	-	TRBJ1-6
TGTGCCAGCAGCACGAGCCTAACATCGGCAAACACCATATATTTT	CASSTSLTSANTIYF	-	TRBV5-4	-	TRBJ1-3
TGCAGCGCTGAAGGACAGGCAAACAATGAGCAGTTCTTC	CSAEGQANNEQFF	-	TRBV29-1	TRBD1	TRBJ2-1
TGTGCCAGCAGCTTGCGGGGAGGGGGTAATTCACCCCTCCACTTT	CASSLRGGGNSPLHF	-	TRBV7-2	-	TRBJ1-6
TGTGCCAGCAGTTACTCGAGAAATCGCCAGCCCCAGCATTTT	CASSYSRNRQPQHF	-	TRBV6-6	-	TRBJ1-5
TGTGCCATCAGTCAGAACAGACTAGGAGAGACCCAGTACTTC	CAISQNRLGETQYF	-	TRBV10-3	-	TRBJ2-5
TGTGCCAGCGACGATACGGGACAGTTATATGGCTACACCTTC	CASDDTGQLYGYTF	-	TRBV28	TRBD1	TRBJ1-2
TGTGCCACCAGACCCCCCTGGGGGACAGTTAATTCACCCCTCCACTTT	CATRPPWGTVNSPLHF	once	TRBV19	TRBD1	TRBJ1-6
TGCGCCAGCAGTGAGTCAACACAACTAGCGGGGGGACCAAACGGGGAGCTGTTTTTT	CASSESTQLAGGPNGELFF	-	TRBV10-2	TRBD2	TRBJ2-2
TGTGCCAGCAGCTTGGGGAGACCACAGCCCCAGCATTTT	CASSLGRPQPQHF	-	TRBV7-2	-	TRBJ1-5
TGTGCCAGCAGCTTAGTAGTCGGCGGGGCAACTAACTATGGCTACACCTTC	CASSLVVGGATNYGYTF	-	TRBV7-8	-	TRBJ1-2
TGCGCCAGCAGCGTTCTGAGGACAGGGGGAAGCACAGATACGCAGTATTTT	CASSVLRTGGSTDTQYF	few	TRBV5-1	TRBD1	TRBJ2-3
TGTGCCAGCAGTCCCTCAGGGGGGGAAGAGACCCAGTACTTC	CASSPSGGEETQYF	-	TRBV28	-	TRBJ2-5
TGTGCCAGCTCTGACAGGGGGCAGTCCTACGAGCAGTACTTC	CASSDRGQSYEQYF	-	TRBV6-1	TRBD1	TRBJ2-7
TGCGCCAGCAGCATAGGGAATTCCGAAGAAAAACTGTTTTTT	CASSIGNSEEKLFF	-	TRBV5-1	-	TRBJ1-4